This T cell receptor beta chain was sequenced for a study of cytomegalovirus exposure and HLA in healthy donors. The V end was cut by 8 bases, the J end by 8 bases, with 19 bases between. Germline V CDR1 and CDR2: SEHNR, FQNEAQ (reference sequence). This CDR3 comprises 14 residues. Primers: 60 Vbeta forward and 13 Jbeta reverse. Profiled with immunoSEQ multiplex PCR; TCRdb holds only in-frame clones, not every one. The table records under 200,000 clones, around two thirds of them present only once. The sequenced sample was PBMCs. The TCR originated in a man aged 50-59 years in good health and CMV-seronegative. The rearrangement uses TRBV7-9 and TRBJ2-1; weak D call: TRBD1 (5 bases). The CDR3 DNA reads TGTGCCAGCTTAGGCAGGGCGAATATAGATGAGCAGTTCTTC. This sequence encodes CASLGRANIDEQFF.